This is a list of T cell receptor beta chains from one sample in a study of cytomegalovirus exposure and HLA in healthy donors. Profiling relied on immunoSEQ multiplex PCR, and the TCRdb table lists in-frame clones only, not all of them. The table lists roughly 140,000 clones. Sequenced: PBMCs. The receptors come from a male donor in good health and CMV-seronegative. Both conserved end residues are part of each CDR3. Each record gives: D gene, V gene, J gene, CDR3 protein, CDR3 DNA. D genes are given only for firm matches.

D: .; V: TRBV19; J: TRBJ1-5; CDR3: CASSIAHSFRGNQPQHF; DNA: TGTGCCAGTAGTATCGCTCATAGCTTTCGAGGCAATCAGCCCCAGCATTTT
D: TRBD1; V: TRBV4-2; J: TRBJ2-5; CDR3: CASSQGQFQETQYF; DNA: TGTGCCAGCAGCCAGGGACAGTTCCAAGAGACCCAGTACTTC
D: .; V: TRBV27; J: TRBJ2-5; CDR3: CASATMLQETQYF; DNA: TGTGCCAGCGCTACCATGCTACAAGAGACCCAGTACTTC
D: .; V: TRBV29-1; J: TRBJ1-1; CDR3: CSVAPQGAFF; DNA: TGCAGCGTTGCGCCGCAGGGCGCTTTCTTT
D: TRBD2; V: TRBV6-5; J: TRBJ2-7; CDR3: CASSYFAGVSYEQYF; DNA: TGTGCCAGCAGTTACTTCGCGGGGGTCTCCTACGAGCAGTACTTC
D: .; V: TRBV18; J: TRBJ1-3; CDR3: CASSPSGNTIYF; DNA: TGTGCCAGCTCACCATCGGGGAACACCATATATTTT
D: .; V: TRBV19; J: TRBJ1-2; CDR3: CATRRASGDGYTF; DNA: TGTGCCACCCGGCGGGCCTCTGGGGATGGCTACACCTTC
D: .; V: TRBV28; J: TRBJ1-4; CDR3: CASSFNGGNEKLFF; DNA: TGTGCCAGCAGTTTCAACGGGGGGAATGAAAAACTGTTTTTT
D: TRBD1; V: TRBV27; J: TRBJ2-7; CDR3: CASSSRDRGVGEQYF; DNA: TGTGCCAGCAGTTCCCGGGACAGGGGAGTCGGCGAGCAGTACTTC
D: TRBD1; V: TRBV19; J: TRBJ1-6; CDR3: CASSPLPGQLGSPLHF; DNA: TGTGCCAGTAGTCCCCTTCCGGGACAGCTTGGTTCACCCCTCCACTTT
D: .; V: TRBV5-6; J: TRBJ1-2; CDR3: CASSFQRDTYGYTF; DNA: TGTGCCAGCAGCTTCCAGCGGGACACCTATGGCTACACCTTC
D: TRBD1; V: TRBV11-3; J: TRBJ2-2; CDR3: CASSSGGLGPGELFF; DNA: TGTGCCAGCAGCTCAGGGGGCCTGGGGCCCGGGGAGCTGTTTTTT
D: .; V: TRBV27; J: TRBJ2-7; CDR3: CASGLPGTPYEQYF; DNA: TGTGCCAGCGGTTTACCCGGGACACCCTACGAGCAGTACTTC
D: .; V: TRBV29-1; J: TRBJ2-1; CDR3: CSADNYNEQFF; DNA: TGCAGCGCAGACAACTACAATGAGCAGTTCTTC
D: TRBD1; V: TRBV19; J: TRBJ2-4; CDR3: CASSIFFFTGENIQYF; DNA: TGTGCCAGTAGTATCTTCTTTTTTACAGGGGAAAACATTCAGTACTTC
D: .; V: TRBV7-9; J: TRBJ1-3; CDR3: CASSAPDSSSGNTIYF; DNA: TGTGCCAGCAGCGCACCGGACAGTAGCTCTGGAAACACCATATATTTT
D: .; V: TRBV30; J: TRBJ2-1; CDR3: CAWSVRDYNEQFF; DNA: TGTGCCTGGAGTGTACGGGACTACAATGAGCAGTTCTTC
D: TRBD1; V: TRBV30; J: TRBJ1-4; CDR3: CAWSTDRKNEKLFF; DNA: TGTGCCTGGAGTACGGACAGGAAAAATGAAAAACTGTTTTTT
D: .; V: TRBV28; J: TRBJ1-2; CDR3: CASSLSSEYYGYTF; DNA: TGTGCCAGCAGTTTATCATCAGAATACTATGGCTACACCTTC
D: .; V: TRBV13; J: TRBJ2-7; CDR3: CASSPTGKSYEQYF; DNA: TGTGCCAGCAGCCCTACCGGGAAGAGCTACGAGCAGTACTTC
D: .; V: TRBV6-5; J: TRBJ1-3; CDR3: CASSYTPGLSGNTIYF; DNA: TGTGCCAGCAGTTACACTCCGGGACTCTCTGGAAACACCATATATTTT
D: .; V: TRBV28; J: TRBJ1-1; CDR3: CATLRAANTEAFF; DNA: TGTGCCACCCTGAGGGCAGCAAACACTGAAGCTTTCTTT
D: .; V: TRBV5-1; J: TRBJ1-6; CDR3: CASSLAGVNSPLHF; DNA: TGCGCCAGCAGCTTGGCAGGGGTGAATTCACCCCTCCACTTT
D: .; V: TRBV6-1; J: TRBJ2-7; CDR3: CASSPRTGGTYEQYF; DNA: TGTGCCAGCAGTCCGCGGACGGGGGGCACCTACGAGCAGTACTTC
D: TRBD1; V: TRBV5-4; J: TRBJ1-2; CDR3: CASSLARDREGGYTF; DNA: TGTGCCAGCAGCTTGGCTCGAGACAGGGAAGGCGGCTACACCTTC
D: .; V: TRBV4-2; J: TRBJ1-1; CDR3: CASSSTSAGTEAFF; DNA: TGTGCCAGCAGCTCTACTTCAGCGGGCACTGAAGCTTTCTTT
D: .; V: TRBV9; J: TRBJ2-2; CDR3: CASGQGNTGELFF; DNA: TGTGCCAGCGGGCAGGGTAACACCGGGGAGCTGTTTTTT
D: TRBD1; V: TRBV18; J: TRBJ1-4; CDR3: CASSPVGGVTNEKLFF; DNA: TGTGCCAGCTCACCGGTAGGGGGCGTCACTAATGAAAAACTGTTTTTT
D: TRBD2; V: TRBV7-2; J: TRBJ2-1; CDR3: CASSPGRSYNEQFF; DNA: TGTGCCAGCAGCCCCGGGAGGTCCTACAATGAGCAGTTCTTC
D: .; V: TRBV18; J: TRBJ1-5; CDR3: CASSPTGQYSNQPQHF; DNA: TGTGCCAGCTCACCAACCGGACAATATAGCAATCAGCCCCAGCATTTT
D: .; V: TRBV5-1; J: TRBJ2-1; CDR3: CASSTQGNLISYNEQFF; DNA: TGCGCCAGCAGCACCCAGGGAAACCTTATCTCCTACAATGAGCAGTTCTTC
D: .; V: TRBV15; J: TRBJ2-3; CDR3: CATSRELDFDTQYF; DNA: TGTGCCACCAGCAGAGAGTTGGACTTTGATACGCAGTATTTT
D: TRBD2; V: TRBV30; J: TRBJ2-1; CDR3: CACGLAGINEQFF; DNA: TGTGCCTGTGGACTAGCGGGGATCAATGAGCAGTTCTTC
D: .; V: TRBV7-6; J: TRBJ1-1; CDR3: CASSVQENTEAFF; DNA: TGTGCCAGCAGCGTACAGGAGAACACTGAAGCTTTCTTT
D: TRBD2; V: TRBV4-3; J: TRBJ2-3; CDR3: CASSQDGPGGDTDTQYF; DNA: TGCGCCAGCAGCCAAGATGGGCCGGGGGGGGACACAGATACGCAGTATTTT
D: .; V: TRBV25-1; J: TRBJ1-1; CDR3: CASSDGWPEAFF; DNA: TGTGCCAGCAGTGACGGGTGGCCTGAAGCTTTCTTT
D: TRBD1; V: TRBV19; J: TRBJ1-4; CDR3: CASRFQTGVEEKLFF; DNA: TGTGCCAGTAGGTTCCAGACAGGGGTTGAGGAAAAACTGTTTTTT
D: .; V: TRBV29-1; J: TRBJ2-2; CDR3: CSAGQMNTGELFF; DNA: TGCAGCGCGGGACAAATGAACACCGGGGAGCTGTTTTTT
D: .; V: TRBV19; J: TRBJ1-3; CDR3: CASSTRTDGNTIYF; DNA: TGTGCCAGTAGTACCAGGACAGATGGAAACACCATATATTTT
D: TRBD2; V: TRBV5-1; J: TRBJ2-5; CDR3: CASSLEVLAGAETQYF; DNA: TGCGCCAGCAGCTTGGAAGTCCTAGCGGGGGCAGAGACCCAGTACTTC
D: TRBD2; V: TRBV19; J: TRBJ2-1; CDR3: CASSRGTSGRYNEQFF; DNA: TGTGCCAGTAGTCGCGGGACTAGCGGGAGATACAATGAGCAGTTCTTC
D: .; V: TRBV18; J: TRBJ1-2; CDR3: CASSPGRDGLNYGYTF; DNA: TGTGCCAGCTCACCCGGGAGGGACGGGCTGAACTATGGCTACACCTTC
D: TRBD1; V: TRBV6-1; J: TRBJ2-1; CDR3: CASSVSGQGAYNEQFF; DNA: TGTGCCAGCAGTGTATCCGGGCAGGGGGCCTACAATGAGCAGTTCTTC
D: .; V: TRBV18; J: TRBJ2-2; CDR3: CASSPKTPTASNTGELFF; DNA: TGTGCCAGCTCACCCAAGACACCCACTGCATCGAACACCGGGGAGCTGTTTTTT
D: TRBD2; V: TRBV4-3; J: TRBJ2-1; CDR3: CASSQASGGPFDEQFF; DNA: TGCGCCAGCAGCCAAGCGTCGGGGGGGCCTTTCGATGAGCAGTTCTTC
D: .; V: TRBV2; J: TRBJ2-5; CDR3: CASSEPPIWGQTQYF; DNA: TGTGCCAGCAGTGAACCGCCCATTTGGGGGCAGACCCAGTACTTC